Described below is a single T cell receptor beta chain sequence and its context. Its antigen is unknown. One base away lies a much larger clone, so this may be a sequencing read error. The data were obtained in a study of tumor and adjacent non-tumor tissue in lung cancer. Per the germline V gene, CDR1 is MNHEY and CDR2 is SVGEGT. V lost 10 bases and J lost 6; bases outside the gene matches: 17. The CDR3 loop spans 17 amino acids. The study, taken as a whole, reports: Patients with more diverse tumor TCRs had worse survival. Significantly higher TCR diversity was found in tumor than normal lung.

This sample's RNA came from whole unsorted tissue. Distant lung tissue was collected more than 3 cm away from the tumor edge. Between August and November 2014, newly diagnosed, chemotherapy-naive lung cancer patients underwent thoracic surgery in China. A modified ARM-PCR protocol with three rounds of nested PCR amplified TCRbeta. One entry per CDR3 protein results from TCRdb running MiXCR on the multiplex PCR reads. The sample has 70,000 to 90,000 distinct CDR3 sequences, 65% to 75% seen once. This clonotype originated in a woman aged 45-60 years with non-small cell lung cancer. The sample was distant non-tumor lung tissue. V and J are TRBV6-2 or TRBV6-3 and TRBJ2-2; 10 bases are shared with TRBD1. Here the CDR3 DNA reads TGTGCCAACAGGCCGGGACAGGGGTTAGCGGGCTCCGGGGAGCTGTTTTTT. This translates into CANRPGQGLAGSGELFF.